The present T cell receptor beta chain was sequenced within a study of CD8 T cells in Susac syndrome. With random hexamers, reverse transcription was performed on 0.5 to 1 ug of RNA. TCRdb re-analysed the immunoSEQ multiplex PCR reads in MiXCR, keeping a single row per CDR3 protein. The sample shows 150,000 to 200,000 distinct CDR3 sequences, around 96% of them seen only once. The clonotype was recovered from a human donor in good health. The sequencing sample was made of CD4+ T cells from PBMCs.

The CDR3 nucleotides read TGCAGCGTTGCGGGACAGGCGAGAGGTGGCTACACCTTC. Translated: CSVAGQARGGYTF. The gene calls are TRBV29-1 and TRBJ1-2, with 8 bases aligning to TRBD1. The germline gives CDR1 SQVTM, CDR2 ANQGSEA. The CDR3 is 13 residues long. The V and J ends lost 4 bases and 7 bases, in that order; junction bases with no gene match: 8.